Presented here are 24 T cell receptor beta chains from one specimen sequenced in a study of blood T cells in healthy people across ages. Primed by a sample-barcoded 5' primer and a J-beta primer mix, a second PCR proceeded for about 7 to 11 cycles. TCRdb re-analysed the 5' RACE reads in MiXCR, keeping a single row per CDR3 protein. The sample shows more than 650,000 distinct CDR3 sequences, around 24% of them seen only once. This sample also appeared in a second study, on T cells of mothers and their children.

Material for sequencing was blood. The receptor source for this set is a boy aged 10-17 years in good health.

The rearrangement links TRBV5-1 to TRBJ2-3; D ambiguous. The germline V gene encodes CDR1 SGHRS and CDR2 YFSETQ. This CDR3 region has 16 residues. V dropped 5 bases and J dropped 2 bases, with 18 bases sitting between them. Written as DNA, the CDR3 is TGCGCCAGCAGGGGCAGCGCTTTGGGGAACACAGATACGCAGTATTTT. Its protein is CASRGSALGNTDTQYF.

This clonotype was found a few times. The chain couples TRBV9 to TRBJ2-3; maybe TRBD1 (6 bases). V lost 0 bases and J lost 4, with 12 bases in between. CDR3 length: 15 residues. CDR1 is SGDLS and CDR2 is YYNGEE in the germline V gene. For the CDR3, the DNA is TGTGCCAGCAGCGTAGAACAGGGTAGGCCAGATACGCAGTATTTT. This gives the protein CASSVEQGRPDTQYF.

The V gene is TRBV2, the J gene TRBJ2-3; D assignment may be TRBD1 or TRBD2 (5 bases each). The CDR3 extends over 17 amino acids. Germline V CDR1 and CDR2: SNHLY, FYNNEI. V was clipped by 6 bases and J by 0 bases, with 19 bases between them. The CDR3 DNA reads TGTGCCAGCAGCCTCCGGGACGGGGATACTAGCACAGATACGCAGTATTTT. It encodes CASSLRDGDTSTDTQYF.

The chain links TRBV6-5 to TRBJ1-5; D is ambiguous. The CDR3 consists of 13 residues. Germline assignment: CDR1 MNHEY and CDR2 SVGAGI. Trimming removed 7 bases at V and 4 bases at J, with 11 bases between. CDR3 protein: CASKASLNQPQHF. The CDR3 region has the DNA TGTGCCAGCAAGGCGTCCCTAAATCAGCCCCAGCATTTT.

This clonotype was picked up a small number of times. V and J are TRBV5-1 and TRBJ2-3; D gene unclear. The CDR3 covers 16 residues. V was clipped by 1 base and J by 3 bases, with 15 bases between them. The germline CDR1 and CDR2 sequences are SGHRS and YFSETQ. The CDR3 region is CASSLISFRSTDTQYF. In DNA, the CDR3 is TGCGCCAGCAGCTTGATTTCGTTCAGGAGTACAGATACGCAGTATTTT.

The V call is TRBV5-5, the J call TRBJ1-2; D might be TRBD1 (6 bases). V was pared by 7 bases and J by 10 bases, with 23 bases between. In germline, CDR1 is SGHKS, CDR2 YYEKEE (reference sequence). CDR3 length: 14 residues. The CDR3 DNA reads as TGTGCCAGCTCAGCTTTATACAGGGTTGGAGACTACACCTTC. Translating it yields CASSALYRVGDYTF.

V gene TRBV11-2 combines with J gene TRBJ2-6; no definite D call. Germline V lookup: CDR1 SGHAT, CDR2 FQNNGV. Trimming shortened V by 5 bases and J by 0 bases, and 11 bases separated the two germline ends. This CDR3 is 16 amino acids long. CDR3: CASSPMIVSGANVLTF. The CDR3 coding sequence is TGTGCCAGCAGCCCGATGATAGTCTCTGGGGCCAACGTCCTGACTTTC.

V and J are TRBV13 and TRBJ2-5, with 7 positions matching TRBD1. The J call may be faulty, since TRBJ2-7 better matches the DNA end. CDR3 length: 14 amino acids. Germline values: CDR1 PRHDT, CDR2 FYEKMQ (reference sequence). The CDR3 region has the DNA TGTGCCAGCAGCTTAAGGGACAGTGACTACGAGCAGTACTTC. It encodes CASSLRDSDYEQYF.

This chain connects TRBV7-9 to TRBJ2-1; possibly TRBD1 for D (6 bases). V was cut by 11 bases and J by 4 bases, with 15 bases left in between. Looked up from germline, CDR1 is SEHNR and CDR2 is FQNEAQ (reference sequence). The CDR3 has 13 amino acids. DNA for the CDR3: TGTGCCGGACAGTCTGGGGCATACAATGAGCAGTTCTTC. This sequence encodes CAGQSGAYNEQFF. Using reference TRBV7-9 and TRBJ2-1 for the parts outside the CDR3, the full variable domain is DTGVSQNPRHKITKRGQNVTFRCDPISEHNRLYWYRQTLGQGPEFLTYFQNEAQLEKSRLLSDRFSAERPKGSFSTLEIQRTEQGDSAMYLCAGQSGAYNEQFFGPGTRLTVL.

This sequence joins TRBV15 and TRBJ2-1; TRBD2 aligns across 7 bases. The CDR3 loop spans 17 amino acids. J was trimmed by 8 bases and V by 3 bases; bases with no gene match: 16. Germline assignment: CDR1 LNHNV and CDR2 YYDKDF (reference sequence). The DNA of the CDR3 is TGTGCCACCAGCAGGGATCTCCGACTAGCAGGGATGGATGAGCAGTTCTTC. Protein product: CATSRDLRLAGMDEQFF.

This clonotype turned up a few times. The chain employs TRBV28 and TRBJ2-7; perhaps TRBD1 as D (6 bases). Germline-derived CDR1 and CDR2 are MDHEN and SYDVKM. The CDR3 runs 15 residues. Trimming cost V 5 bases and J 1 base, with 15 bases left between them. The CDR3 DNA sequence: TGTGCCAGCAGTGGTCAGGGGATCGGGTCCTACGAGCAGTACTTC. As protein: CASSGQGIGSYEQYF. The complete variable domain, with remaining parts taken from reference TRBV28 and TRBJ2-7, reads DVKVTQSSRYLVKRTGEKVFLECVQDMDHENMFWYRQDPGLGLRLIYFSYDVKMKEKGDIPEGYSVSREKKERFSLILESASTNQTSMYLCASSGQGIGSYEQYFGPGTRLTVT.

J is TRBJ2-1 and V is TRBV5-6, with 8 bases fitting TRBD2. CDR1 SGHDT and CDR2 YYEEEE come from the germline V gene. With V trimmed by 2 bases and J by 5 bases, 6 bases remained unmatched. The CDR3 runs to 15 residues. CDR3 region: CASSLAGDHHNEQFF. The CDR3 nucleotides are TGTGCCAGCAGCTTAGCGGGGGACCACCACAATGAGCAGTTCTTC.

This clonotype was picked up a small number of times. The chain carries TRBV12-5 and TRBJ2-2, with D unclear. Germline V gene sequence: CDR1 LGHNT, CDR2 FRNRAP. The CDR3 contains 14 residues. Trimming removed 6 bases at V and 5 bases at J, with 13 bases between. As DNA, the CDR3 is TGTGCTAGTGGCCCGCCCCGGTGGACCGGGGAGCTGTTTTTT. It yields the protein CASGPPRWTGELFF. Based on the CDR3 plus reference TRBV12-5 and TRBJ2-2, the full variable domain is DARVTQTPRHKVTEMGQEVTMRCQPILGHNTVFWYRQTMMQGLELLAYFRNRAPLDDSGMPKDRFSAEMPDATLATLKIQPSEPRDSAVYFCASGPPRWTGELFFGEGSRLTVL.

The CDR3 is CASSLSGTGRGYTF. The DNA for the CDR3 is TGCGCCAGCAGCCTGTCCGGGACAGGGCGCGGCTACACCTTC. J is TRBJ1-2 and V is TRBV5-1; 9 bases fit TRBD1. Unmatched junction bases numbered 9, after V lost 4 bases and J lost 8 bases. Germline V gene data show CDR1 as SGHRS and CDR2 as YFSETQ. This CDR3 has 14 residues.

This clonotype was observed a few times. A read error may account for a junction end that differs from germline. V and J are TRBV5-5 and TRBJ1-6; D is possibly TRBD1 (6 bases). CDR1 and CDR2 from the germline V gene are SGHKS and YYEKEE (reference sequence). The CDR3 has 11 amino acids. The CDR3 loop reads CASSQGADRYF. CDR3 coding DNA: TGTGCCAGCAGCCAGGGCGCGGACAGATACTTT.

The V call is TRBV20-1, the J call TRBJ2-5, with no clear D. This CDR3 contains 13 residues. V dropped 2 bases and J dropped 0 bases, with 7 bases sitting between them. Per germline, CDR1 DFQATT and CDR2 SNEGSKA (reference sequence). The CDR3 DNA reads TGCAGTGCTAGAAGGACGGACCAAGAGACCCAGTACTTC. Amino acid sequence: CSARRTDQETQYF.

V usage is TRBV25-1 and J usage is TRBJ2-1; 7 bases agree with TRBD1. The germline V gene has CDR1 MGHDK and CDR2 SYGVNS. J gave up 6 bases and V 6 bases, and 8 bases lay outside the gene matches. The CDR3 extends over 14 amino acids. Here the CDR3 DNA reads TGTGCCAGCAGGGCCGGGACAGACGGCAATGAGCAGTTCTTC. This encodes CASRAGTDGNEQFF.

V is TRBV10-2 and J is TRBJ2-5, with 7 bases fitting TRBD2. V dropped 6 bases and J dropped 4; count of bases not matched to a gene: 2. The CDR3 extends over 12 amino acids. Germline V CDR1 and CDR2: WSHSY, SAAADI. CDR3 amino acids: CASRGLSETQYF. As DNA, the CDR3 is TGCGCCAGCAGGGGACTATCAGAGACCCAGTACTTC.

The V call is TRBV4-2, the J call TRBJ1-1, with unresolved D. This CDR3 comprises 15 residues. V lost 0 bases to trimming and J lost 1 base, with 9 bases between them. Germline V lookup: CDR1 LGHNA, CDR2 YNFKEQ. The CDR3 protein is CASSQDRTKNTEAFF. DNA for the CDR3: TGTGCCAGCAGCCAAGACAGGACGAAGAACACTGAAGCTTTCTTT.

The CDR3 coding sequence is TGTGCCAGCAGTTACTCATCCGTGGGTCCAACCGGGGAGCTGTTTTTT. Protein sequence: CASSYSSVGPTGELFF. V is TRBV6-5 and J is TRBJ2-2, with no clear D. Germline CDR1 reads MNHEY; CDR2 reads SVGAGI. Trimming pared 0 bases from V and 5 bases from J, leaving 13 bases between. The CDR3 length is 16 residues.

There are a few counts of this clonotype. This chain joins TRBV12-3 or TRBV12-4 and TRBJ1-1, with D possibly being TRBD1 (5 bases). This CDR3 is 13 amino acids long. V was clipped by 7 bases and J by 5 bases, with 14 bases between them. Here the CDR3 reads CASTTRGQTEAFF. The CDR3 region has the DNA TGTGCCAGCACCACGCGGGGCCAAACTGAAGCTTTCTTT.

The V call is TRBV9, the J call TRBJ2-1; 9 nucleotides align to TRBD1. The CDR3 spans 15 residues. Germline CDR1 is SGDLS and CDR2 is YYNGEE. V was clipped by 3 bases and J by 4 bases; unmatched bases: 5. This CDR3 reads CASSATGGLYNEQFF. The CDR3 region has the DNA TGTGCCAGCAGCGCCACAGGGGGCCTGTACAATGAGCAGTTCTTC.

This clonotype came up a few times. This chain connects TRBV3-1 to TRBJ2-1, with unresolved D. The better agreement between TRBJ2-5 and the DNA end casts doubt on the J call. This CDR3 region has 15 residues. Germline V gene lookup returns CDR1 LGHDT and CDR2 YNNKEL (reference sequence). The CDR3 DNA reads as TGTGCCAGCAGTCATGCTGGGGATCCTCAAGAGACCCAGTACTTC. This translates into CASSHAGDPQETQYF.

The V gene is TRBV6-1, the J gene TRBJ2-5, with TRBD2 matching 9 bases. The germline V gene has CDR1 MNHNS and CDR2 SASEGT. V dropped 7 bases and J dropped 4; count of bases not matched to a gene: 16. The CDR3 runs 17 residues. The CDR3, as DNA: TGTGCCAGCACCTCTCCCAAGGCTAGCGGGGCGGTAGAGACCCAGTACTTC. As protein: CASTSPKASGAVETQYF.